The 2 T cell receptor beta chains in this list originate from one sample, sequenced in a study of OX40 agonist ivuxolimab in advanced cancers. Libraries were prepared through the immunoSEQ multiplex PCR assay. TCRdb limited this immuneACCESS table to in-frame rearrangements with V and J called. A share of clones is missing; checked studies link under half to unresolved V genes, and the rest is unexplained. This sample is represented by approximately 82,000 clones; around 90% of them were singletons. 10% of the sample comes from the top ten. This specimen consisted of CD4+ or CD8+ T cells sorted from blood, obtained in a trial of the OX40 agonist ivuxolimab. Every receptor here comes from an adult with an advanced solid tumor such as melanoma, head and neck, liver or kidney cancer.

The rearrangement joins TRBV2 to TRBJ1-2, with D unresolved. Trimming took 4 bases from V and 1 from J, leaving 7 bases between them. This CDR3 region has 13 residues. Germline V lookup: CDR1 SNHLY, CDR2 FYNNEI. The CDR3 DNA is TGTGCCAGCAGTGGAGACCTTAACTATGGCTACACCTTC. This gives the protein CASSGDLNYGYTF.

This clone was seen a few times. This sequence joins TRBV6-5 and TRBJ1-2, with D tentatively TRBD1 (5 bases). Trimming took off 9 bases at V and 0 bases at J, with 17 bases between the two ends. Germline values: CDR1 MNHEY, CDR2 SVGAGI. The CDR3 has 15 residues. The CDR3: CASSPAGLTNYGYTF. The CDR3 nucleotides read TGTGCCAGTAGCCCAGCAGGGCTTACTAACTATGGCTACACCTTC.